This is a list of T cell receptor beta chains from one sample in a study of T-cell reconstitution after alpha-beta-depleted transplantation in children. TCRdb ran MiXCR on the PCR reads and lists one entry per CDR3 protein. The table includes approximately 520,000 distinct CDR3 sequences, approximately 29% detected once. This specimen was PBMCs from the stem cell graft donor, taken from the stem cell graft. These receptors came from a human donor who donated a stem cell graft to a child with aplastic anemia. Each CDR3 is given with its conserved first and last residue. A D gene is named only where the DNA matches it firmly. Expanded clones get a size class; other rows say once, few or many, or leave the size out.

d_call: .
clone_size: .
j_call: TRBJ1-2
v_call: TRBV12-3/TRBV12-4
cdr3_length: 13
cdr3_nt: TGTGCCAGCAGCGCACAGGGTAAAGTTGGCTACACCTTC
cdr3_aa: CASSAQGKVGYTF

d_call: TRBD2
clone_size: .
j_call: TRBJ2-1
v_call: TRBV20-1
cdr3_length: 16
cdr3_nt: TGCAGTGCTAGAGTTGAGCTAGCGGTCTCCTACAATGAGCAGTTCTTC
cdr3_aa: CSARVELAVSYNEQFF

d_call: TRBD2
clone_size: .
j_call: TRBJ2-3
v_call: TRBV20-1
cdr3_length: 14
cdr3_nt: TGCAGTGCTCTTGCTAGCGGGAGGACAGATACGCAGTATTTT
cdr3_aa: CSALASGRTDTQYF

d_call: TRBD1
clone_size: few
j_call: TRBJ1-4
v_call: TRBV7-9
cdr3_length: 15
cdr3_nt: TGTGCCAGCAGGTCGACAGGGGTAGCTAATGAAAAACTGTTTTTT
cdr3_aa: CASRSTGVANEKLFF

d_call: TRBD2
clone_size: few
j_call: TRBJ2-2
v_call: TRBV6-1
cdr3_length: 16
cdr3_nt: TGTGCCAGCAGTCAACGACTAGCGGGATCCACCGGGGAGCTGTTTTTT
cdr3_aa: CASSQRLAGSTGELFF

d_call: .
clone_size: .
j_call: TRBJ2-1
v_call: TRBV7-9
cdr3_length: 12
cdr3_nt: TGTGCCACCGGACAATCCTACAATGAGCAGTTCTTC
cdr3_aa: CATGQSYNEQFF

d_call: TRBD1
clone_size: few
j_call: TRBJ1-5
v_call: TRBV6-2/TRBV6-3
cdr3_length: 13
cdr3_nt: TGTGCCAGCAGGCGACAGGGGAATCAGCCCCAGCATTTT
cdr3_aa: CASRRQGNQPQHF

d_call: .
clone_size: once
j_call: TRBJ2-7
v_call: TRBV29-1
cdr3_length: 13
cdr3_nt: TGCAGCGTTGAAGATATGACATCCCACGAGCAGTACTTC
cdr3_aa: CSVEDMTSHEQYF

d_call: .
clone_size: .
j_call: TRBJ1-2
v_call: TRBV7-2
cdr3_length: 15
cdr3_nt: TGTGCCAGCAGCCAGGCCCCACTAGGAAACTATGGCTACACCTTC
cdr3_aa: CASSQAPLGNYGYTF

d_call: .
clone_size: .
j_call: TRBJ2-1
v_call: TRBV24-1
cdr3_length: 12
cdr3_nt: TGTGCCACCAGTGATGAGGGGTTACGGCGGTTCTTC
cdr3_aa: CATSDEGLRRFF

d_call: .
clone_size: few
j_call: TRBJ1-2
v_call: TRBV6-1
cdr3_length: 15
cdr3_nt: TGTGCCAGCAGGCCGACCGCAGGGTCTAACTATGGCTACACCTTC
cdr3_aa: CASRPTAGSNYGYTF

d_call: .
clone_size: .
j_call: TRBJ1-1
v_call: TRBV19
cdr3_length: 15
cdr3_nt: TGTGCCAGTCTCCGGGTGGGCGGCGGTTCCACTGAAGCTTTCTTT
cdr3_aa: CASLRVGGGSTEAFF

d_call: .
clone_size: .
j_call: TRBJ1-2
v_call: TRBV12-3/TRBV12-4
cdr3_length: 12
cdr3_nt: TGTGCCAGCAGTTTATGGGGTGGTGGCTACACCTTC
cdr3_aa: CASSLWGGGYTF

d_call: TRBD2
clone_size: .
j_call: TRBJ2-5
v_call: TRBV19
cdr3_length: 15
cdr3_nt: TGTGCCAGCGCTCGTCGGACTAGCGCCCAAGAGACCCAGTACTTC
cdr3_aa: CASARRTSAQETQYF

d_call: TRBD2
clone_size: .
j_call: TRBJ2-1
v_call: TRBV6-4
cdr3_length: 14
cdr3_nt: TGTGCCAGCAGTGTCGAGGGGACTAGCAGGGAGCAGTTCTTC
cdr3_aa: CASSVEGTSREQFF

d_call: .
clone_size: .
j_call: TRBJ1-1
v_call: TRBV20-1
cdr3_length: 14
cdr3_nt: TGCAGTGCTAGCCCCACCGCGGGGAACACTGAAGCTTTCTTT
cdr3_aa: CSASPTAGNTEAFF

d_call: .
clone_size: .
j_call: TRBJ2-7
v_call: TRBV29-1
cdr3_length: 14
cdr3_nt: TGCAGCGTTGAAACGGGGGGCCCGAACTACGAGCAGTACTTC
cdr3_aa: CSVETGGPNYEQYF

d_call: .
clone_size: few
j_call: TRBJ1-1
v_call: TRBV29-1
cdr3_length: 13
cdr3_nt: TGCAGCGCTGGGGGCCCACCGAACACTGAAGCTTTCTTT
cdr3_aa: CSAGGPPNTEAFF

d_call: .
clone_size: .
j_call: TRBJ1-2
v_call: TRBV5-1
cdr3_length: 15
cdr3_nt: TGCGCCAGCAGCTTGGAGGGCCCCGCGGCGTATGGCTACACCTTC
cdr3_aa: CASSLEGPAAYGYTF

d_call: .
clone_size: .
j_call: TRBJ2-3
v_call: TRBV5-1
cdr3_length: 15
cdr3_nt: TGCGCCAGCAGCTTGGGCCAGGTTGGTGTAGATACGCAGTATTTT
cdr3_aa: CASSLGQVGVDTQYF

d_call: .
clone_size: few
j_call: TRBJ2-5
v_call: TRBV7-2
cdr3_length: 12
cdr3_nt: TGTGCCAGCAGCCCCGCTCTTGGGACCCAGTACTTC
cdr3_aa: CASSPALGTQYF

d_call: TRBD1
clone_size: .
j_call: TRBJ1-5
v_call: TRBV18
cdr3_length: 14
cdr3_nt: TGTGCCAGCTCACCGGACAGGGTCAATCAGCCCCAGCATTTT
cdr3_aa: CASSPDRVNQPQHF

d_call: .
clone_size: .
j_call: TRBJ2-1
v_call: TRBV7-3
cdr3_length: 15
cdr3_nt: TGTGCCAGCAGCATCGGGACCAGTTCTTACAATGAGCAGTTCTTC
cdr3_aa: CASSIGTSSYNEQFF

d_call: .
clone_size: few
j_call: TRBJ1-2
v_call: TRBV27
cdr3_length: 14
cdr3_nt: TGTGCCAGCAGTTCGACGACCGGGCTCTATGGCTACACCTTC
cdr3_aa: CASSSTTGLYGYTF

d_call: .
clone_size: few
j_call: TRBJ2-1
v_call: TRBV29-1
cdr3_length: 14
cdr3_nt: TGCAGCGCACACCGGTCGAGCTCCTACAATGAGCAGTTCTTC
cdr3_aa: CSAHRSSSYNEQFF

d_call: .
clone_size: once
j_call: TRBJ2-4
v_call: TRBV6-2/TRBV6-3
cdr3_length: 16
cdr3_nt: TGTGCCAGCAGGCCCTCCGGGACGATAGCCAAAAACAGTCAGTACTTC
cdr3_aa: CASRPSGTIAKNSQYF

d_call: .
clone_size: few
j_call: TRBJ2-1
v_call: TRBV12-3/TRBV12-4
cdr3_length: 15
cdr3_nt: TGTGCCAGCAGTTTAAGGGAGGACTCCTACAATGAGCAGTTCTTC
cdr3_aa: CASSLREDSYNEQFF

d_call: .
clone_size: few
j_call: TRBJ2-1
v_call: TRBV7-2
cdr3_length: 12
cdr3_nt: TGTGCCAGCAGAACTAGACCGTATGAGCAGTTCTTC
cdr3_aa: CASRTRPYEQFF

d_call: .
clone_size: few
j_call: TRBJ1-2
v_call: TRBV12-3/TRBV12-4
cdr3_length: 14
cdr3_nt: TGTGCCAGCAGTTCCCAAGGGACTGATTATGGCTACACCTTC
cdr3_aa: CASSSQGTDYGYTF

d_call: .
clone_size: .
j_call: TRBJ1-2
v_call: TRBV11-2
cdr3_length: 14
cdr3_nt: TGTGCCAGCAGCTTATCGCCGGGGGCCTATGGCGACACCTTC
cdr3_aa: CASSLSPGAYGDTF

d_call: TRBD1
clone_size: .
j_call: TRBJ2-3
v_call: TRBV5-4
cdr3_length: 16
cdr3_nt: TGTGCCAGCAGCACCGACAGGGGGACAAGCACAGATACGCAGTATTTT
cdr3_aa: CASSTDRGTSTDTQYF

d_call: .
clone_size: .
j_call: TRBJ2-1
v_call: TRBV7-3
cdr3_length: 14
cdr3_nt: TGTGCCAGCAGCATAGGGATTTGGGGGGATGAGCAGTTCTTC
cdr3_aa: CASSIGIWGDEQFF

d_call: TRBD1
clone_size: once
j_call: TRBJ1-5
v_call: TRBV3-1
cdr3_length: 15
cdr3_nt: TGTGCCAGCAGCCAGGGGACAGGCAGGAATCAGCCCCAGCATTTT
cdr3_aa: CASSQGTGRNQPQHF

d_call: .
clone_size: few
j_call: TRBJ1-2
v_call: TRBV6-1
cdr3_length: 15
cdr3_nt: TGTGCCAGCAGCTCCTTCCGACGGGGACACTATGGCTACACCTTC
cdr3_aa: CASSSFRRGHYGYTF

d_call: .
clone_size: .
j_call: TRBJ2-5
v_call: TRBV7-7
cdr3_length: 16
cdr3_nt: TGTGCCAGCAGCGCCGGAAGGACCGTCCTCCAAGAGACCCAGTACTTC
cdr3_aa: CASSAGRTVLQETQYF

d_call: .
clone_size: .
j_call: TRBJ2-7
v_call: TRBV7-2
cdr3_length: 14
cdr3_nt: TGTGCCAGCAGCCTTTCGAGGGGGAGCGTTGAGCAGTACTTC
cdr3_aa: CASSLSRGSVEQYF

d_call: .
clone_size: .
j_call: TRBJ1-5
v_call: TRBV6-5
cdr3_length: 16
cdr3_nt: TGTGCCAGCAGTTACGGGGACAATAGTGGCAATCAGCCCCAGCATTTT
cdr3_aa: CASSYGDNSGNQPQHF

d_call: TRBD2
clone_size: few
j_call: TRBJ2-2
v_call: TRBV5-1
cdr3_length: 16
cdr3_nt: TGCGCCAGCAGCTCCGGGACTAGCGGGAGTCCCGGGGAGCTGTTTTTT
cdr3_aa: CASSSGTSGSPGELFF

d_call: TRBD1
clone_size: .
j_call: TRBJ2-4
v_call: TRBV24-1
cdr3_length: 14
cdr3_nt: TGTGCCACCAGTGATGCCACGGACAGGTTTGGTCAGTACTTC
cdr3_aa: CATSDATDRFGQYF

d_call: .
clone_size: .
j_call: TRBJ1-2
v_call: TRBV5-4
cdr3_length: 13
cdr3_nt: TGTGCCAGCAGCTTGGGGGGGAGCGATGGCTACACCTTC
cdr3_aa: CASSLGGSDGYTF

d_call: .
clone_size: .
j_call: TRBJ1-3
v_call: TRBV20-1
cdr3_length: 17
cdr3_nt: TGCAGTGCAACTCAACAGGGACGGGGGGACTCTGGAAACACCATATATTTT
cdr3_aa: CSATQQGRGDSGNTIYF

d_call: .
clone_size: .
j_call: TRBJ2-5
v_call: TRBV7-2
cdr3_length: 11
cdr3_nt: TGTGCCAGCAGCCAAGGGGTGACCCAGTACTTC
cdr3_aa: CASSQGVTQYF

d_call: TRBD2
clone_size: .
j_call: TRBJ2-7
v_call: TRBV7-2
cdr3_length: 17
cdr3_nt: TGTGCCAGCAGCTTTCTCGGTGGAGGGGCGGGAGGATACGAGCAGTACTTC
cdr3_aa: CASSFLGGGAGGYEQYF

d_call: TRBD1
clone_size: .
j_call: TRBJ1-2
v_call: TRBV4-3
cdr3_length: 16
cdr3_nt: TGCGCCAGCAGCCAAGAGAGACAGGGAACTAACTATGGCTACACCTTC
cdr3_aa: CASSQERQGTNYGYTF

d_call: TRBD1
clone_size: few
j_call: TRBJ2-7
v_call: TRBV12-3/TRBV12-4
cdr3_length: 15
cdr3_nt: TGTGCCAGCAGTTCGGGACAGGGGACAATCTTCGAGCAGTACTTC
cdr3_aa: CASSSGQGTIFEQYF

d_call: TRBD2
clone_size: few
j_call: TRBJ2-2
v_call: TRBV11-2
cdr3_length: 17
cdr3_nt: TGTGCCAGCAGCTTCAGACTAGCGGGAGGCAACACCGGGGAGCTGTTTTTT
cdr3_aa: CASSFRLAGGNTGELFF

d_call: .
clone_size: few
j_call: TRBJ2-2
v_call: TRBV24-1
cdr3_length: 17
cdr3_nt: TGTGCCACCAGTGCCATGGCCCAGCTGGGGTACACCGGGGAGCTGTTTTTT
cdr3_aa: CATSAMAQLGYTGELFF

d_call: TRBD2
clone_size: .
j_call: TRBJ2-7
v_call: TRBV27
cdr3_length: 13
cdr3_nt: TGTGCCAGCAGCACTAGCGGCCCCTGGGAGCAGTACTTC
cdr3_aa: CASSTSGPWEQYF

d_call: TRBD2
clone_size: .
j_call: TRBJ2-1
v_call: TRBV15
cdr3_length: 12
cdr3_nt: TGTGCCACCAGCGGGGTGCGGGAGACGCTGTTCTTC
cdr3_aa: CATSGVRETLFF

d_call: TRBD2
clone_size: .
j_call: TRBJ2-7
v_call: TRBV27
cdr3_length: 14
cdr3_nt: TGTGCCAGCAAGCTAGCGGGAGTAAAGGACGAGCAGTACTTC
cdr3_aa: CASKLAGVKDEQYF

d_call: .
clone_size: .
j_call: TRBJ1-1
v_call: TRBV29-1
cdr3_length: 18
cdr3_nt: TGCAGCGTTGAAGGGATCAGGGGTTCATCTCGATATGACACTGAAGCTTTCTTT
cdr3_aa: CSVEGIRGSSRYDTEAFF

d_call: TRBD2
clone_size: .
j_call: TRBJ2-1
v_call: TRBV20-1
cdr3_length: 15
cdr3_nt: TGCAGTGCTAGTACCGGGACTAGCTCCTACAATGAGCAGTTCTTC
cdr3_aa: CSASTGTSSYNEQFF